This T cell receptor (beta chain) was profiled in a study of blood T cell repertoires in COVID-19. Study at large: The origin of the acute and convalescent COVID-19 samples was the United States, Italy and Spain. T cells, B-cell-depleted T cells, or PBMCs supplied cDNA or gDNA.

The CDR3 runs to 13 residues. Per the original data handling: Estimation of nucleated cell counts relied on the amplification of reference gene primers. TCRdb keeps only in-frame clones here, not all; method: immunoSEQ multiplex PCR. V and J calls plus clone size are reproduced from that table; the DNA served to infer D and trimming. The table includes about 61,000 clones, more than 75% detected once. The sequencing sample was made of peripheral blood. V usage is TRBV21-1 and J usage is TRBJ2-7; whether TRBD2, the table's D call, matches the DNA was not checked. TRBV21-1 is an annotated pseudogene. This receptor was identified in an older man in a cohort sampled during active COVID-19. CDR3 DNA: TGTGCCAAACTAGCGGGAGGTGCCCACGAGCAGTACTTC. Translated: CAKLAGGAHEQYF.